Below, 32 T cell receptor beta chains from the same sample are listed, as sequenced in a study of human CD8 memory T cell subsets. Researchers made TCR beta libraries via UMI-labeled 5' RACE. Following a re-call of the 5' RACE reads, TCRdb has one entry per CDR3 protein and lacks DNA. The repertoire table contains about 4,400 distinct CDR3 sequences. Input material: CD8+ T cells from PBMCs. The receptors were sampled from a human donor in good health.

The chain recombines TRBV10-3 with TRBJ2-2; TCRdb reports TRBD1, a call that lacks DNA to check it against. CDR3 length: 16 amino acids. Germline V lookup: CDR1 ENHRY, CDR2 SYGVKD. The CDR3 region is CAISEDRSHGTGELFF.

V and J are TRBV2 and TRBJ2-1; the TRBD2 assignment by TCRdb is unverifiable without DNA. Germline V lookup: CDR1 SNHLY, CDR2 FYNNEI. The CDR3 covers 17 residues. CDR3 protein: CASSKQDVAGVNHEQFF.

CDR3: CASSQLGGGTYTDTQYF. The rearrangement uses TRBV11-2 and TRBJ2-3; lacking DNA, the TRBD1 call made by TCRdb goes unchecked. The CDR3 has 17 amino acids. Germline CDR1 and CDR2: SGHAT and FQNNGV.

The chain joins TRBV29-1 to TRBJ2-3. CDR1 and CDR2 from the germline V gene are SQVTM and ANQGSEA. The CDR3 totals 16 residues. The CDR3 protein is CSVEDRSAWSTDTQYF.

This chain joins TRBV5-5 and TRBJ2-1; TCRdb's D call, TRBD1, is unchecked because there is no DNA. The CDR3 is 14 residues long. Germline lookup yields CDR1 SGHKS and CDR2 YYEKEE (reference sequence). The CDR3 is CASSLGDRGNEQFF.

This clonotype is labeled medium-sized based on frequency. CDR3 sequence: CSVGSGELYEQYF. V is TRBV29-1 and J is TRBJ2-7. Germline CDR1 reads SQVTM; CDR2 reads ANQGSEA. This CDR3 has 13 residues.

The chain couples TRBV20-1 to TRBJ2-2; TCRdb's D call of TRBD1 is untestable without DNA. The CDR3 is 14 amino acids. The germline V gene encodes CDR1 DFQATT and CDR2 SNEGSKA (reference sequence). The CDR3 sequence is CSARGTGWTGELFF.

The chain employs TRBV6-5 and TRBJ2-1; TCRdb proposes TRBD2, but this gene call is untestable without DNA. The CDR3 has 14 residues. In germline, CDR1 is MNHEY, CDR2 SVGAGI. The CDR3 spells CASNPLAGGNEQFF.

The V gene is TRBV27, the J gene TRBJ2-2; checking the TCRdb D call of TRBD2 is not possible without DNA. This CDR3 spans 20 amino acids. Germline V CDR1 and CDR2: MNHEY, SMNVEV (reference sequence). CDR3 protein: CASSLLIGTSGNPNTGELFF.

The chain couples TRBV6-2 or TRBV6-3 to TRBJ2-7; TCRdb names TRBD1, which stays unverified in the absence of DNA. The V gene's germline CDR1 is MNHEY and CDR2 SVGEGT. The length of the CDR3 is 14 residues. The CDR3 protein is CASSYQGALNEQYF.

The chain carries TRBV20-1 and TRBJ2-1; absent DNA, TCRdb's TRBD2 call cannot be checked. The germline gives CDR1 DFQATT, CDR2 SNEGSKA (reference sequence). This CDR3 comprises 17 residues. The CDR3 protein is CSAPGTSGRVSYNEQFF.

The V and J genes are TRBV19 and TRBJ1-2; the TCRdb call, TRBD1, lacks DNA for checking. This CDR3 has 13 amino acids. Germline CDR1 is LNHDA and CDR2 is SQIVND (reference sequence). CDR3: CASRQGYGYGYTF. The whole variable domain, filled in from reference TRBV19 and TRBJ1-2, reads DGGITQSPKYLFRKEGQNVTLSCEQNLNHDAMYWYRQDPGQGLRLIYYSQIVNDFQKGDIAEGYSVSREKKESFPLTVTSAQKNPTAFYLCASRQGYGYGYTFGSGTRLTVV.

In terms of frequency, this clonotype is large (0.1 to 1%). The chain has TRBV27 and TRBJ1-5. The CDR3 loop spans 16 amino acids. CDR1 is MNHEY and CDR2 is SMNVEV in the germline V gene (reference sequence). CDR3 loop: CASTLDGRRSNQPQHF.

This clonotype is classed as medium-sized (0.01 to 0.1%) by frequency. The chain couples TRBV2 to TRBJ2-7; there is no DNA to check the TCRdb D call of TRBD1. The CDR3 runs 15 residues. Germline V lookup: CDR1 SNHLY, CDR2 FYNNEI. This CDR3 reads CASSGGQVAPGEQYF.

The chain carries TRBV29-1 and TRBJ1-2. Per the germline V gene, CDR1 is SQVTM and CDR2 is ANQGSEA. The CDR3 sequence is 12 residues long. The CDR3 loop reads CSVEDTNYGYTF.

This chain links TRBV27 with TRBJ1-1. CDR3 length: 13 residues. Germline CDR1 reads MNHEY; CDR2 reads SMNVEV (reference sequence). The CDR3 here is CASSSRWTDEAFF.

The genes are TRBV27 and TRBJ2-4; no DNA is available, so the TRBD2 call from TCRdb remains unchecked. The CDR3 length is 18 residues. CDR1 and CDR2 (germline): MNHEY, SMNVEV (reference sequence). The CDR3 reads CASSPGTSGREVKNIQYF.

The chain employs TRBV15 and TRBJ2-1; checking the TCRdb D call of TRBD1 is not possible without DNA. There are 15 residues in the CDR3. CDR1 and CDR2 (germline): LNHNV, YYDKDF (reference sequence). The CDR3 spells CATRRDRGTSNEQFF.

This rearrangement joins TRBV20-1 to TRBJ1-6. Germline V gene lookup returns CDR1 DFQATT and CDR2 SNEGSKA (reference sequence). The CDR3 loop spans 19 amino acids. The CDR3: CSARVNVIGRLSYNSPLHF.

The chain's CDR3 is CASSWMYSGQIQSSSYEQYF. The chain employs TRBV5-1 and TRBJ2-7; the TRBD1 assignment by TCRdb is unverifiable without DNA. CDR1 is SGHRS and CDR2 is YFSETQ in the germline V gene. The CDR3 is made up of 20 amino acids. Combining the CDR3 with reference TRBV5-1 and TRBJ2-7 gives the whole variable domain KAGVTQTPRYLIKTRGQQVTLSCSPISGHRSVSWYQQTPGQGLQFLFEYFSETQRNKGNFPGRFSGRQFSNSRSEMNVSTLELGDSALYLCASSWMYSGQIQSSSYEQYFGPGTRLTVT.

The gene calls are TRBV7-8 and TRBJ2-1; the D call from TCRdb, TRBD1, cannot be confirmed without DNA. CDR3 size: 16 residues. In germline, CDR1 is SGHVS, CDR2 FQNEAQ. CDR3 region: CASSPRGTGIADEQFF.

The genes are TRBV5-1 and TRBJ2-3; with no DNA, the TCRdb D assignment of TRBD2 cannot be verified. Germline CDR1 SGHRS, CDR2 YFSETQ. The CDR3 is 17 amino acids. The chain's CDR3 is CASSLAALAGSTDTQYF.

V gene TRBV27 combines with J gene TRBJ2-2; TCRdb's D call, TRBD1, is unchecked because there is no DNA. Germline CDR1 and CDR2: MNHEY and SMNVEV (reference sequence). The CDR3 contains 16 residues. CDR3 sequence: CASSPVGTGLTGELFF.

The V and J genes are TRBV7-9 and TRBJ2-7. The germline CDR1 and CDR2 sequences are SEHNR and FQNEAQ (reference sequence). CDR3 length: 15 amino acids. The CDR3 spells CASSLAGVSTYEQYF.

The gene calls are TRBV28 and TRBJ1-2; the D gene TCRdb calls, TRBD1, cannot be checked with no DNA. Germline V gene lookup returns CDR1 MDHEN and CDR2 SYDVKM. CDR3 length: 15 residues. CDR3 region: CASSWKAGTALGYTF.

This chain uses TRBV29-1 with TRBJ1-2; TCRdb's assignment of TRBD1 cannot be checked, as there is no DNA. The germline CDR1 and CDR2 sequences are SQVTM and ANQGSEA. CDR3 length: 14 residues. The CDR3 is CSVDFRGQVYGYTF.

The CDR3 here is CSVEDDQRGTGELFF. V usage is TRBV29-1 and J usage is TRBJ2-2; TCRdb's assignment of TRBD2 cannot be checked, as there is no DNA. This CDR3 is 15 amino acids long. Looked up from germline, CDR1 is SQVTM and CDR2 is ANQGSEA.

V gene TRBV20-1 combines with J gene TRBJ2-1. The CDR3 has 12 amino acids. CDR1 DFQATT and CDR2 SNEGSKA come from the germline V gene (reference sequence). The CDR3 region is CSVGGSRNEQFF.

The rearrangement joins TRBV4-1 to TRBJ1-1; the D gene TCRdb calls, TRBD1, cannot be checked with no DNA. CDR1 is MGHRA and CDR2 is YSYEKL in the germline V gene. The CDR3 length is 15 residues. The CDR3 reads CASSPSGQGNTEAFF.

This chain connects TRBV15 to TRBJ1-1; the TCRdb D gene call, TRBD1, has no DNA to confirm it. Germline V gene sequence: CDR1 LNHNV, CDR2 YYDKDF (reference sequence). The CDR3 covers 14 residues. CDR3 sequence reads: CATSSFGGIRQAFF. Looking up the rest from reference TRBV15 and TRBJ1-1 gives the full variable domain: DAMVIQNPRYQVTQFGKPVTLSCSQTLNHNVMYWYQQKSSQAPKLLFHYYDKDFNNEADTPDNFQSRRPNTSFCFLDIRSPGLGDTAMYLCATSSFGGIRQAFFGQGTRLTVV.

J is TRBJ2-2 and V is TRBV7-6; the D gene TCRdb calls, TRBD2, cannot be checked with no DNA. The CDR3 has 16 amino acids. Germline V gene data show CDR1 as SGHVS and CDR2 as FNYEAQ. The CDR3 spells CASSYSAGEGIGELFF.

This chain uses TRBV5-1 with TRBJ2-1; TCRdb returns TRBD2, unconfirmable since there is no DNA. Germline loops: CDR1 SGHRS, CDR2 YFSETQ. The CDR3 totals 16 residues. The CDR3 is CASSLWDYAVGNEQFF.